These 25 T cell receptor beta chains were all obtained from the same sample, sequenced in a study of cytotoxic CD8 clonotypes in ibrutinib-treated CLL. Method: immunoSEQ multiplex PCR; TCRdb's copy keeps in-frame clones and lacks some. Seen here are tens of thousands of clones, 55% to 65% observed once, and the top ten hold 20%. The starting material was PBMCs, obtained after 24 months of ibrutinib treatment. The receptors were sampled from a human donor with chronic lymphocytic leukemia.

This chain uses TRBV18 with TRBJ2-7, with D possibly being TRBD2 (5 bases). Between the trimmed V and J ends, which lost 8 bases and 2 bases, there was a span of 25 bases. The CDR3 contains 17 residues. Germline-derived CDR1 and CDR2 are KGHSH and LQKENI. The CDR3, as DNA: TGTGCCAGCCCTTACCGGGGAACTAAACAGTTGGCCTACGAGCAGTACTTC. It is translated as CASPYRGTKQLAYEQYF.

This chain uses TRBV7-8 with TRBJ2-7; 7 bases line up with TRBD1. This CDR3 region has 16 residues. Germline lookup yields CDR1 SGHVS and CDR2 FQNEAQ. Germline trimming cut 0 bases from V and 3 bases from J; bases unmatched to any gene: 8. The CDR3 loop is CASSLAIGTVIYEQYF. CDR3 coding DNA: TGTGCCAGCAGCTTAGCGATTGGGACAGTCATCTACGAGCAGTACTTC.

The chain carries TRBV11-2 and TRBJ2-2, with D possibly TRBD2 on 5 matching bases. Germline CDR1 and CDR2: SGHAT and FQNNGV. This CDR3 region has 14 residues. The germline V and J ends were trimmed by 5 bases and 4 bases, with 11 bases remaining between them. CDR3 in amino acids: CASSPEVVTGELFF. The CDR3 DNA follows: TGTGCCAGCAGCCCGGAGGTGGTCACCGGGGAGCTGTTTTTT.

This clone has a handful of counts. This chain joins TRBV6-1 and TRBJ2-3; D is uncertain. The V gene lost 8 bases and the J gene lost 2 bases, with 11 bases spanning the gap. Germline loops: CDR1 MNHNS, CDR2 SASEGT. This CDR3 spans 13 amino acids. The CDR3 region is CASERTPTDTQYF. In nucleotides, the CDR3 is TGTGCCAGCGAGCGAACCCCCACAGATACGCAGTATTTT.

This clone has more than one count but fewer than ten. The rearrangement joins TRBV5-8 to TRBJ1-2, with D maybe TRBD1 (5 bases). The V gene's germline CDR1 is SGHTS and CDR2 YDEGEE. CDR3 length: 9 amino acids. Written as DNA, the CDR3 is TGTGCGGGGGGCTATGGCTACACCTTC. It yields the protein CAGGYGYTF.

By frequency in the sample, this clone is medium-sized. The chain links TRBV6-5 to TRBJ1-6; D ambiguous. CDR3 size: 12 residues. Germline V gives CDR1 MNHEY, CDR2 SVGAGI. Trimming pared 7 bases from V and 9 bases from J, leaving 10 bases between. DNA for the CDR3: TGTGCCAGCACAACTAGTGGTTCACCCCTCCACTTT. Translated: CASTTSGSPLHF.

This clone has just a few counts. This chain uses TRBV18 with TRBJ1-1, with D hard to call. The germline V gene encodes CDR1 KGHSH and CDR2 LQKENI. The germline V and J ends were trimmed by 3 bases and 0 bases, with 5 bases remaining between them. CDR3 size: 13 residues. CDR3 in amino acids: CASSPVLNTEAFF. The CDR3 nucleotides read TGTGCCAGCTCACCCGTCCTGAACACTGAAGCTTTCTTT. Complete variable domain (other parts from reference TRBV18 and TRBJ1-1): NAGVMQNPRHLVRRRGQEARLRCSPMKGHSHVYWYRQLPEEGLKFMVYLQKENIIDESGMPKERFSAEFPKEGPSILRIQQVVRGDSAAYFCASSPVLNTEAFFGQGTRLTVV.

This clone has more than one count but fewer than ten. The chain uses TRBV7-8 and TRBJ1-1; D not resolved. V gave up 1 base and J gave up 0 bases, with 6 bases separating them. Germline lookup yields CDR1 SGHVS and CDR2 FQNEAQ. The length of the CDR3 is 14 residues. In nucleotides, the CDR3 is TGTGCCAGCAGCTTAGACTTCATGAACACTGAAGCTTTCTTT. This encodes CASSLDFMNTEAFF.

This clone appeared many times. CDR3 in DNA: TGTGCCAGCAGGCCAGACACGGCTGTACCCCTCCACTTT. Translating it yields CASRPDTAVPLHF. The J gene is TRBJ1-6, the V gene TRBV7-2; D uncertain. CDR3 size: 13 residues. Germline-derived CDR1 and CDR2 are SGHTA and FQGNSA. V was cut by 6 bases and J by 12 bases, with 15 bases left in between.

The chain has TRBV11-1 and TRBJ1-3; D gene unclear. Germline values: CDR1 SGHAT, CDR2 FQDESV (reference sequence). Trimming removed 3 bases from V and 0 bases from J, with 6 bases in between. This CDR3 comprises 14 residues. CDR3 DNA: TGTGCCAGCAGCTTTGGCCTCTCTGGAAACACCATATATTTT. It encodes CASSFGLSGNTIYF.

The rearrangement joins TRBV11-2 to TRBJ2-3; tentative D call: TRBD2 (5 bases). Between the trimmed V and J ends, which lost 5 bases and 0 bases, there was a span of 12 bases. The CDR3 covers 15 residues. Germline loops: CDR1 SGHAT, CDR2 FQNNGV. The chain's CDR3 is CASSPLAVSTDTQYF. In DNA, the CDR3 is TGTGCCAGCAGCCCTCTAGCTGTCAGCACAGATACGCAGTATTTT.

The rearrangement joins TRBV5-4 to TRBJ2-3, with 12 bases aligning to TRBD2. CDR1 is SGHNT, CDR2 YYREEE, per germline (reference sequence). The CDR3 is made up of 15 amino acids. Unmatched junction bases numbered 5, after V lost 4 bases and J lost 5 bases. The DNA for the CDR3 is TGTGCCAGCAGCCTAGCGGGGGGGCGTTTAGATACGCAGTATTTT. Protein: CASSLAGGRLDTQYF.

The chain is built from TRBV6-5 and TRBJ2-7; 10 positions match TRBD1. CDR3 length: 13 residues. Germline values: CDR1 MNHEY, CDR2 SVGAGI. V lost 5 bases, J lost 6 bases, and 4 bases stayed unmatched. The CDR3 reads CASSGQGEAEQYF. The CDR3 DNA reads TGTGCCAGCAGTGGACAGGGGGAAGCCGAGCAGTACTTC.

The chain has TRBV6-1 and TRBJ2-7, with D possibly being TRBD1 (5 bases). From germline, CDR1 is MNHNS and CDR2 SASEGT. The ends were cut back, 4 bases at V and 2 bases at J, with 12 bases in the middle. The CDR3 is 14 residues long. The chain's CDR3 is CASSVTANAYEQYF. The CDR3 nucleotides are TGTGCCAGCAGTGTGACAGCTAACGCCTACGAGCAGTACTTC.

V and J are TRBV5-1 and TRBJ1-2, with TRBD1 as a possible D gene (6 bases). Germline lookup yields CDR1 SGHRS and CDR2 YFSETQ. CDR3 size: 13 residues. The V and J ends lost 6 bases and 6 bases respectively, with 15 bases between them. The CDR3 coding sequence is TGCGCCAGCAAGGGGGTCGGCCTCGATGGCTACACCTTC. Amino acids: CASKGVGLDGYTF.

The chain carries TRBV27 and TRBJ2-1; D remains ambiguous. V lost 8 bases, J lost 10 bases, and 18 bases lay in between. The CDR3 is 13 amino acids. Germline CDR1 reads MNHEY; CDR2 reads SMNVEV (reference sequence). The CDR3 coding sequence is TGTGCCAGCCGCTATTTGGGCAGCAGGGAGCAGTTCTTC. It encodes CASRYLGSREQFF.

This clone has more than one count but fewer than ten. The V call is TRBV6-4, the J call TRBJ2-2, with a tentative D call TRBD1 (6 bases). V lost 0 bases to trimming and J lost 2 bases, with 10 bases between them. Germline V gene sequence: CDR1 MRHNA, CDR2 SNTAGT. The CDR3 runs to 16 residues. The CDR3 DNA reads as TGTGCCAGCAGTGACTCGGCAGGGGCAAACACCGGGGAGCTGTTTTTT. It is translated as CASSDSAGANTGELFF.

This chain joins TRBV6-5 and TRBJ1-1; the match to TRBD1 covers 9 bases. The CDR3 loop spans 14 amino acids. Germline trimming cut 5 bases from V and 10 bases from J; bases unmatched to any gene: 11. The germline V gene has CDR1 MNHEY and CDR2 SVGAGI. The CDR3 DNA sequence: TGTGCCAGCAGTGTCCTGGAGGGGACAGGGCGAGCTTTCTTT. Translated, it gives CASSVLEGTGRAFF.

This clone turned up a few times. This sequence joins TRBV30 and TRBJ1-2; 8 nucleotides align to TRBD1. Germline V gene data show CDR1 as GTSNPN and CDR2 as SVGIG (reference sequence). V dropped 2 bases and J dropped 7; count of bases not matched to a gene: 3. CDR3 size: 12 residues. DNA of the CDR3: TGTGCCTGGAGTTTCACAGGGGGTGGCTACACCTTC. Translation gives CAWSFTGGGYTF.

The J gene is TRBJ1-5, the V gene TRBV6-1; no clear D gene. The CDR3 contains 16 residues. From germline, CDR1 is MNHNS and CDR2 SASEGT. With 1 base removed from V and 7 bases from J, the gap between germline ends came to 17 bases. CDR3 coding DNA: TGTGCCAGCAGTGAAGAGATTTGGGAAGCTGGGCAGCCCCAGCATTTT. This translates into CASSEEIWEAGQPQHF.

A single count supports this clone. The chain combines TRBV6-1 with TRBJ2-7; perhaps D is TRBD1 or TRBD2 (5 bases each). Trimming removed 3 bases from V and 2 bases from J, with 8 bases in between. Germline V gene data show CDR1 as MNHNS and CDR2 as SASEGT. This CDR3 region has 13 residues. CDR3 region: CASSDPGPYEQYF. CDR3 nucleotide sequence: TGTGCCAGCAGTGATCCGGGGCCCTACGAGCAGTACTTC.

The rearrangement joins TRBV28 to TRBJ2-7, with TRBD2 matching over 11 bases. CDR1 MDHEN and CDR2 SYDVKM come from the germline V gene. The CDR3 runs to 15 residues. The V segment lost 6 bases and the J segment 2 bases; nucleotides outside the gene matches: 6. The chain's CDR3 is CASSPVAGGTYEQYF. The CDR3 DNA is TGTGCCAGCAGCCCCGTAGCGGGAGGGACCTACGAGCAGTACTTC.

This clone was observed a handful of times. The chain recombines TRBV5-1 with TRBJ2-3, with 8 bases fitting TRBD1. V trimming: 2 bases; J trimming: 4 bases; junction bases outside the gene matches: 3. Germline values: CDR1 SGHRS, CDR2 YFSETQ. There are 14 residues in the CDR3. The CDR3 protein is CASSFGQGADTQYF. The CDR3, as DNA: TGCGCCAGCAGCTTCGGACAGGGAGCAGATACGCAGTATTTT. Full variable domain (missing parts from reference TRBV5-1 and TRBJ2-3): KAGVTQTPRYLIKTRGQQVTLSCSPISGHRSVSWYQQTPGQGLQFLFEYFSETQRNKGNFPGRFSGRQFSNSRSEMNVSTLELGDSALYLCASSFGQGADTQYFGPGTRLTVL.

The chain is built from TRBV7-9 and TRBJ1-1; D unresolved. This CDR3 has 13 amino acids. V was clipped by 5 bases and J by 0 bases, with 7 bases between them. Germline CDR1 is SEHNR and CDR2 is FQNEAQ (reference sequence). The CDR3 sequence: CASSQAVNTEAFF. For the CDR3, the DNA is TGTGCCAGCAGCCAAGCAGTGAACACTGAAGCTTTCTTT.

The count of this clone is one. The chain links TRBV7-6 to TRBJ2-3; D gene unclear. The CDR3 spans 14 residues. Germline V gene data show CDR1 as SGHVS and CDR2 as FNYEAQ. The V gene lost 5 bases and the J gene lost 3 bases, with 12 bases spanning the gap. CDR3 DNA: TGTGCCAGCAGCGCGAACGGAATTACAGATACGCAGTATTTT. This gives the protein CASSANGITDTQYF.